Below, 15 T cell receptor beta chains from the same sample are listed, as sequenced in a study of shared clonotypes between healthy human individuals. Naivety among CD8 cells was defined by CD45RO negativity and positive CCR7 selection, thereby excluding terminally differentiated effector memory CD45RA+ cells. Assay: immunoSEQ multiplex PCR; the TCRdb copy retains only in-frame clones and omits some. The sample shows about 2.1 million clones, around 95% of them seen only once. Sequencing used naive CD8+ T cells from PBMCs. The receptors shown here come from a man between 18 and 35 years old in good health. Some clones in this sample may be carry-over from other donors' samples.

This clone was seen only a few times. The chain employs TRBV5-6 and TRBJ2-7; TRBD1 might be the D (6 bases). The V and J ends lost 3 bases and 2 bases respectively, with 21 bases between them. CDR1 is SGHDT, CDR2 YYEEEE, per germline. The length of the CDR3 is 17 residues. CDR3 region: CASSSPLLARGAYEQYF. CDR3 in DNA: TGTGCCAGCAGCTCGCCCCTCCTTGCCAGGGGAGCCTACGAGCAGTACTTC.

This rearrangement joins TRBV9 to TRBJ1-2; 10 bases are a match to TRBD1. The CDR3 contains 16 residues. Germline V gene data show CDR1 as SGDLS and CDR2 as YYNGEE. The J segment lost 6 bases and the V segment lost 0 bases, leaving 8 bases of the junction unmatched. Here the CDR3 DNA reads TGTGCCAGCAGCGTAGGGCCCTCAGGACAGGGGGATGGCTACACCTTC. Residues: CASSVGPSGQGDGYTF.

This clone was found once. As DNA, the CDR3 is TGTGCCAGCAGTTTTAAGACAGGGAGTGGTGAAGCTTTCTTT. It is translated as CASSFKTGSGEAFF. The chain joins TRBV28 to TRBJ1-1; the match to TRBD1 covers 7 bases. CDR3 length equals 14 residues. Germline assignment: CDR1 MDHEN and CDR2 SYDVKM. J lost 7 bases, V lost 3 bases, and 8 bases had no gene match.

V gene TRBV19 combines with J gene TRBJ2-5; 7 bases agree with TRBD1. Per germline, CDR1 LNHDA and CDR2 SQIVND (reference sequence). The ends lost 2 bases at V and 9 bases at J; junction bases unmatched: 6. The CDR3 has 13 amino acids. The CDR3 sequence is CASSIRGGEAQYF. Here the CDR3 DNA reads TGTGCCAGTAGTATACGAGGGGGCGAGGCCCAGTACTTC.

The chain recombines TRBV19 with TRBJ2-7; D not resolved. Germline CDR1 LNHDA, CDR2 SQIVND (reference sequence). The CDR3 runs 13 residues. V was shortened by 6 bases and J by 0 bases, with 9 bases between the two germline ends. This CDR3 is CASSLRYSYEQYF. As DNA, the CDR3 is TGTGCCAGTAGCCTGCGGTACTCCTACGAGCAGTACTTC.

The gene calls are TRBV29-1 and TRBJ2-7, with 9 bases aligning to TRBD1. J lost 1 base, V lost 7 bases, and 11 bases had no gene match. From germline, CDR1 is SQVTM and CDR2 ANQGSEA. This CDR3 has 15 residues. Here the CDR3 reads CSAARGTGISYEQYF. CDR3 DNA: TGCAGCGCTGCCCGGGGGACAGGGATTTCCTACGAGCAGTACTTC.

The CDR3 reads CASSLSGQEPFYEQYF. CDR3 in DNA: TGTGCCAGCAGTTTATCGGGACAGGAACCTTTCTACGAGCAGTACTTC. The chain uses TRBV6-5 and TRBJ2-7; 8 positions agree with TRBD1. V was pared by 4 bases and J by 3 bases, with 11 bases of the junction left unmatched. Per germline, CDR1 MNHEY and CDR2 SVGAGI. The CDR3 sequence is 16 residues long.

J is TRBJ2-5 and V is TRBV27; D may match TRBD1 or TRBD2 (5 bases each). The CDR3 is 14 residues long. The V end lost 3 bases, the J end lost 5 bases, and 13 bases lay between the germline ends. CDR1 is MNHEY and CDR2 is SMNVEV in the germline V gene (reference sequence). CDR3 region: CASSFLRGSETQYF. The DNA of the CDR3 is TGTGCCAGCAGTTTCTTACGGGGCTCCGAGACCCAGTACTTC.

Note on this clone: This CDR3 is also generated by other DNA sequences in the sample. The genes are TRBV9 and TRBJ2-2; no definite D call. Germline lookup yields CDR1 SGDLS and CDR2 YYNGEE. The CDR3 extends over 11 amino acids. The V and J ends lost 4 bases and 5 bases respectively, with 3 bases between them. The CDR3: CASSRTGELFF. CDR3 DNA: TGTGCCAGCAGCCGTACCGGGGAGCTGTTTTTT. The variable domain in full, completed from reference TRBV9 and TRBJ2-2, reads DSGVTQTPKHLITATGQRVTLRCSPRSGDLSVYWYQQSLDQGLQFLIQYYNGEERAKGNILERFSAQQFPDLHSELNLSSLELGDSALYFCASSRTGELFFGEGSRLTVL.

Comments on this clone: This sample also contains other DNA sequences that code for the same CDR3. The J gene is TRBJ2-7, the V gene TRBV9, with 8 bases identical to TRBD2. The CDR3 consists of 14 residues. In germline, CDR1 is SGDLS, CDR2 YYNGEE. Trimming cost V 0 bases and J 2 bases; bases outside gene matches: 1. The CDR3 DNA reads TGTGCCAGCAGCGTAGCGGGAGGGACCTACGAGCAGTACTTC. It is translated as CASSVAGGTYEQYF.

The chain recombines TRBV19 with TRBJ2-1; the D gene could be TRBD1 or TRBD2 (5 bases each). The CDR3 runs to 14 residues. V was clipped by 1 base and J by 8 bases, with 12 bases between them. CDR1 is LNHDA, CDR2 SQIVND, per germline (reference sequence). The CDR3 bases are TGTGCCAGTAGTATAGGGGGACCGGTGGATGAGCAGTTCTTC. Encoded protein: CASSIGGPVDEQFF.

V is TRBV6-4 and J is TRBJ2-3, with D perhaps given as TRBD1 or TRBD2 (5 bases each). Germline-derived CDR1 and CDR2 are MRHNA and SNTAGT. The V gene lost 6 bases and the J gene lost 2 bases, with 21 bases spanning the gap. This CDR3 comprises 17 residues. The CDR3 protein is CASSSLPGTRPTDTQYF. The CDR3 bases are TGTGCCAGCAGCTCCCTACCCGGGACCCGTCCCACAGATACGCAGTATTTT.

This chain links TRBV11-1 with TRBJ2-3, with D perhaps TRBD1 or TRBD2 (5 bases each). Germline lookup yields CDR1 SGHAT and CDR2 FQDESV (reference sequence). V was clipped by 3 bases and J by 10 bases, with 23 bases between them. The CDR3 sequence is 16 residues long. The CDR3 protein is CASSFLTEVDPEAQYF. CDR3 DNA sequence: TGTGCCAGCAGCTTCCTGACAGAGGTTGACCCGGAGGCGCAGTATTTT.

V is TRBV27 and J is TRBJ2-5; 15 bases are shared with TRBD2. The germline gives CDR1 MNHEY, CDR2 SMNVEV (reference sequence). There are 18 residues in the CDR3. V lost 5 bases, J lost 0 bases, and 7 bases stayed unmatched. The CDR3 sequence is CASSRQGLAGGYQETQYF. The DNA of the CDR3 is TGTGCCAGCAGTCGACAAGGACTAGCGGGAGGGTACCAAGAGACCCAGTACTTC.

The chain uses TRBV27 and TRBJ2-7; 10 nucleotides line up with TRBD1. Germline-derived CDR1 and CDR2 are MNHEY and SMNVEV (reference sequence). The CDR3 sequence is 16 residues long. With V trimmed by 5 bases and J by 2 bases, 9 bases remained unmatched. CDR3 in amino acids: CASSRLRDRGTYEQYF. CDR3 nucleotides: TGTGCCAGCAGTCGCCTCCGGGACAGGGGCACCTACGAGCAGTACTTC.